The count of the clone carrying this T cell receptor (beta chain) is one. Its cognate antigen is unknown. The entry originates in a study of cytomegalovirus exposure and HLA in healthy donors. Study-level points and caveats: Later analysis identified several of the most significant clusters that appeared linked to common viral pathogens. Cytomegalovirus-associated status was assigned to some 160 TCR beta chains. A highly shared variant cluster was judged a likely technical artifact. A few CMV-associated chains were confirmed in vitro to be specific for CMV antigens.

The J segment lost 0 bases and the V segment lost 4 bases, leaving 9 bases of the junction unmatched. This CDR3 region has 16 residues. CDR1 and CDR2 (germline): SGHRS, YFSETQ. PCR primers comprised 60 Vbeta and 13 Jbeta primers. Sequenced by immunoSEQ multiplex PCR; TCRdb stores in-frame clones only, minus some. The table lists approximately 97,000 clones, 79% of them singletons. Sequenced sample: PBMCs. The chain combines TRBV5-1 with TRBJ1-1, with 7 nucleotides matching TRBD1. The clonotype originates from a male donor in good health and CMV-seropositive. The CDR3 bases are TGCGCCAGCAGCCCCGCTATGGGACAGTTGAACACTGAAGCTTTCTTT. Amino acids: CASSPAMGQLNTEAFF.